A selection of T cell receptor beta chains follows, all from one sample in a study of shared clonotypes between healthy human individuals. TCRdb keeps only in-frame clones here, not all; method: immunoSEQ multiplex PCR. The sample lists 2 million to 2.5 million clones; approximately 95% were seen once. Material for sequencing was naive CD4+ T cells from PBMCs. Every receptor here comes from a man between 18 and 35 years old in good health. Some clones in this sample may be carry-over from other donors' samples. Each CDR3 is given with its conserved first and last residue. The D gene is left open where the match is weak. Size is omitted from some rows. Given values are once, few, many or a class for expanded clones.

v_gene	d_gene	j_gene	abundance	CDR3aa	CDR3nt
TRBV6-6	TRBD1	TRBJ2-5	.	CASSVGTGAGETQYF	TGTGCCAGCAGTGTCGGGACAGGGGCCGGAGAGACCCAGTACTTC
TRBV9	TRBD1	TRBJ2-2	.	CASSVAGTGGVGELFF	TGTGCCAGCAGCGTCGCCGGGACAGGGGGCGTCGGGGAGCTGTTTTTT
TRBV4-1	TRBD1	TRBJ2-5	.	CASSQPPGTAQETQYF	TGCGCCAGCAGCCAACCCCCCGGGACAGCGCAAGAGACCCAGTACTTC
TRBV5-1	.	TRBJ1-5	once	CASSLLGDRNQPQHF	TGCGCCAGCAGCCTCCTGGGGGACCGCAATCAGCCCCAGCATTTT
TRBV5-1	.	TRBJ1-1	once	CASSFEAYTEAFF	TGCGCCAGCAGCTTCGAGGCCTACACTGAAGCTTTCTTT
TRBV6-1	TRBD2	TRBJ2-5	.	CASSVAAGVGQETQYF	TGTGCCAGCAGTGTGGCAGCGGGGGTGGGCCAAGAGACCCAGTACTTC
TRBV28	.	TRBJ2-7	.	CASTDPAAPEQYF	TGTGCCAGCACCGACCCTGCCGCCCCCGAGCAGTACTTC
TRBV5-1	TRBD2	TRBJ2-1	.	CASSLEGLGGQFF	TGCGCCAGCAGCTTGGAGGGACTAGGAGGGCAGTTCTTC
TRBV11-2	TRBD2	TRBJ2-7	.	CASSLVGLAGAHEQYF	TGTGCCAGCAGCTTAGTCGGGCTAGCGGGAGCCCACGAGCAGTACTTC
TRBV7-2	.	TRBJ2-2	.	CASSLGGRATGELFF	TGTGCCAGCAGCTTAGGGGGCAGGGCCACCGGGGAGCTGTTTTTT
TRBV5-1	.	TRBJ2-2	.	CASSLELPNTGELFF	TGCGCCAGCAGCTTGGAATTACCGAACACCGGGGAGCTGTTTTTT
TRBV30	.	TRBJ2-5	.	CAWSVVGGVETQYF	TGTGCCTGGAGTGTGGTAGGGGGGGTGGAGACCCAGTACTTC
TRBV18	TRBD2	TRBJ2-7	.	CASSLGLGGEQYF	TGTGCCAGCTCCCTGGGACTAGGGGGCGAGCAGTACTTC
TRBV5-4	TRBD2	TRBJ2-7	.	CASSLGASGRLYEQYF	TGTGCCAGCAGCTTGGGGGCTAGCGGGAGATTATACGAGCAGTACTTC
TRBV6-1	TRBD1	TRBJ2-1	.	CASSRQGSYNEQFF	TGTGCCAGCAGTAGACAGGGTTCCTACAATGAGCAGTTCTTC
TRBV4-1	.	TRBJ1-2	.	CASSQLPGLLNYGYTF	TGCGCCAGCAGCCAATTACCCGGCCTCCTTAACTATGGCTACACCTTC
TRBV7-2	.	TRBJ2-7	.	CASSLGLPGNYEQYF	TGTGCCAGCAGCTTAGGACTCCCTGGGAACTACGAGCAGTACTTC
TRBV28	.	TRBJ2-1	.	CASSPRGRGSYNEQFF	TGTGCCAGCAGTCCTAGGGGGAGAGGGTCCTACAATGAGCAGTTCTTC
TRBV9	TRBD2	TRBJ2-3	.	CASTRLAGALTDTQYF	TGTGCCAGTACCCGACTAGCGGGGGCACTCACAGATACGCAGTATTTT
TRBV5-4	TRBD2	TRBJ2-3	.	CASSAFSGRGLDTQYF	TGTGCCAGCAGCGCGTTTAGCGGGAGGGGGTTAGATACGCAGTATTTT
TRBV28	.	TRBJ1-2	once	CASSYRVNYGYTF	TGTGCCAGCAGTTACAGGGTAAACTATGGCTACACCTTC
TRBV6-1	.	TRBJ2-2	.	CASSPRGLNTGELFF	TGTGCCAGCAGTCCTCGGGGACTTAACACCGGGGAGCTGTTTTTT
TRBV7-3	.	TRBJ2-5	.	CASSLRGGKETQYF	TGTGCCAGCAGCTTACGCGGAGGGAAGGAGACCCAGTACTTC
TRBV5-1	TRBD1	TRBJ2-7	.	CASSLSGTGNGYEQYF	TGCGCCAGCAGCTTATCCGGGACAGGGAACGGCTACGAGCAGTACTTC
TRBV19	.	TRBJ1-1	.	CASIRGAGWNTEAFF	TGTGCCAGTATCCGGGGGGCAGGGTGGAACACTGAAGCTTTCTTT
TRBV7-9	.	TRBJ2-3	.	CASSSLVTDTQYF	TGTGCCAGCAGTTCCCTCGTTACAGATACGCAGTATTTT
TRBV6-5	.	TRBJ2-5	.	CASSYSTGRETQYF	TGTGCCAGCAGTTACTCGACCGGAAGGGAGACCCAGTACTTC
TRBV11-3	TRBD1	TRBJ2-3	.	CASSLGDRGTDTQYF	TGTGCCAGCAGCTTAGGGGACAGGGGGACAGATACGCAGTATTTT
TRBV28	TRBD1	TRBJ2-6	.	CASSPGTGSSGANVLTF	TGTGCCAGCAGCCCCGGGACAGGTTCCTCTGGGGCCAACGTCCTGACTTTC
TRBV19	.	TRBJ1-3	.	CASSLHPLVGNTIYF	TGTGCCAGTAGTCTTCACCCACTGGTGGGAAACACCATATATTTT
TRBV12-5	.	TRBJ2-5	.	CASGLVFPGRGETQYF	TGTGCTAGTGGTTTGGTCTTCCCCGGACGCGGGGAGACCCAGTACTTC
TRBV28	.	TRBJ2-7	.	CASGTPASSYEQYF	TGTGCCAGCGGGACACCCGCGAGCTCCTACGAGCAGTACTTC
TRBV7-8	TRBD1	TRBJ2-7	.	CASLGQGGYEQYF	TGTGCCAGCTTGGGACAGGGGGGTTACGAGCAGTACTTC
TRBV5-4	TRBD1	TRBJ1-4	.	CASSPGQGWEKLFF	TGTGCCAGCAGCCCTGGACAGGGCTGGGAAAAACTGTTTTTT
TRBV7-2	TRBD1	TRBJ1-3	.	CASSSQNGQGNIYF	TGTGCCAGCAGTTCACAAAACGGACAGGGAAACATATATTTT
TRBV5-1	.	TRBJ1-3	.	CASSAGPTSGNTIYF	TGCGCCAGCAGCGCGGGACCGACCTCTGGAAACACCATATATTTT
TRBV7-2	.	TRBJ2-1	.	CASSLSGYPWNEQFF	TGTGCCAGCAGCTTATCGGGATACCCTTGGAATGAGCAGTTCTTC
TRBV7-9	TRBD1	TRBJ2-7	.	CASSLTGHEQYF	TGTGCCAGCAGCTTGACAGGGCACGAGCAGTACTTC
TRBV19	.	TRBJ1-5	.	CASSMGQNLDQPQHF	TGTGCCAGTAGTATGGGGCAGAACTTAGACCAGCCCCAGCATTTT
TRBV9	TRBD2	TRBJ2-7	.	CASSRRLAGRYSYEQYF	TGTGCCAGCAGCCGGCGGCTAGCGGGACGATACTCCTACGAGCAGTACTTC
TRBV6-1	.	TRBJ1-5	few	CASSEVRLPGGGNQPQHF	TGTGCCAGCAGTGAAGTGAGGTTACCGGGAGGGGGCAATCAGCCCCAGCATTTT
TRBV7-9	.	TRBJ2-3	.	CASSLKKFAITDTQYF	TGTGCCAGCAGCTTAAAAAAGTTCGCGATAACAGATACGCAGTATTTT
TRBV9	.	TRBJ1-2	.	CASSVGGTRGYTF	TGTGCCAGCAGCGTAGGGGGAACGAGGGGCTACACCTTC
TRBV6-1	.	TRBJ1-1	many	CASSMGRTLAFF	TGTGCCAGCAGTATGGGCAGAACCCTAGCTTTCTTT
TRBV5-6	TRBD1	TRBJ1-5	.	CASSLTGGDQPQHF	TGTGCCAGCAGCTTGACAGGGGGGGATCAGCCCCAGCATTTT
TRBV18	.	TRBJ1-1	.	CASCGTMNTEAFF	TGTGCCAGCTGCGGGACGATGAACACTGAAGCTTTCTTT
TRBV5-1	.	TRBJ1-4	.	CASSLGTTNEKLFF	TGCGCCAGCAGCTTGGGTACAACTAATGAAAAACTGTTTTTT
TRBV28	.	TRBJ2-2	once	CASSFRGGGELFF	TGTGCCAGCAGTTTTCGGGGAGGCGGGGAGCTGTTTTTT
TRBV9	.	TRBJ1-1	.	CASSPRTLTNTEAFF	TGTGCCAGCAGCCCACGGACACTAACAAACACTGAAGCTTTCTTT
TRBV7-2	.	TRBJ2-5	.	CASRDYGGQAQYF	TGTGCCAGCCGTGATTATGGTGGCCAGGCCCAGTACTTC
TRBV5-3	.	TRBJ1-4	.	CARSSRTACTTNEKLFF	TGTGCCAGAAGCTCCCGGACGGCTTGTACAACTAATGAAAAACTGTTTTTT
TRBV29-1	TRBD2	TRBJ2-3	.	CSVAQLKGTSGSTDTQYF	TGCAGCGTTGCTCAACTAAAGGGGACTAGCGGCAGCACAGATACGCAGTATTTT
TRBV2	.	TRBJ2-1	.	CASSEYYEQFF	TGTGCCAGCAGTGAATACTATGAGCAGTTCTTC
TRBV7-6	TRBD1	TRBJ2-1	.	CASSPTGVRNEQFF	TGTGCCAGCAGCCCGACAGGGGTCAGGAATGAGCAGTTCTTC